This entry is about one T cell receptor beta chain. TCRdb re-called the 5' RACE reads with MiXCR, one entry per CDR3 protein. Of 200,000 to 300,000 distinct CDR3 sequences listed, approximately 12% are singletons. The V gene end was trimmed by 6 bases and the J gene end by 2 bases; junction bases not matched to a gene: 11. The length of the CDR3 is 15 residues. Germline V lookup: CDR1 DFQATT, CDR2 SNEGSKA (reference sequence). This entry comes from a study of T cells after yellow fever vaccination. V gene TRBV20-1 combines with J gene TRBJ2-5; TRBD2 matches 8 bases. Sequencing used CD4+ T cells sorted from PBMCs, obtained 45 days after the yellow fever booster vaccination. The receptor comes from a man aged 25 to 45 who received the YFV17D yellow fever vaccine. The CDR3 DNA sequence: TGCAGTGCCAGGCGGGCTAGCGGGCCACAAGAGACCCAGTACTTC. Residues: CSARRASGPQETQYF.